This T cell receptor (beta chain) emerged from a study of T-cell reconstitution after alpha-beta-depleted transplantation in children. Researchers prepared the TCRbeta library using unique molecular identifiers, the study reports. TCRdb reanalysed the PCR reads using MiXCR and keeps one entry per CDR3 protein. The data hold hundreds of thousands of distinct CDR3 sequences, with 15% to 20% observed a single time. The CDR3 is 12 residues long. Trimming stripped 1 base from V and 8 bases from J, with 8 bases between. The TCR sequence derives from a male patient aged 2 to 9 who had a stem cell transplant for acute lymphoblastic leukemia, so the T cells may come from the graft donor. This rearrangement joins TRBV12-3 or TRBV12-4 to TRBJ1-1; no reliable D call. Sequencing was performed on PBMCs, mostly from graft donor cells, taken 360 days after TCRalphabeta/CD19-depleted stem cell transplant. CDR3 nucleotides: TGTGCCAGCAGTTTAGTGCCCAGGGAAGCTTTCTTT. This codes for CASSLVPREAFF.